The 30 T cell receptor beta chains reported below all come from one sample, sequenced in a study of CD8 T cells in Susac syndrome (dated by TCRdb to about 2019). The library was prepared using the immunoSEQ multiplex PCR assay. RNA was extracted with the RNeasy kit and 0.5 to 1 ug was reverse transcribed using random hexamers. TCRdb ran its own pipeline on the public reads, namely fastp trimming at Q25 and MiXCR clone calling, and kept in-frame beta chains. Records with the same CDR3 protein are collapsed into one entry carrying the most frequent genes and DNA. In all, the sample holds some 130,000 distinct CDR3 sequences, and about 95% of those were seen once. In total, the top ten clones hold more than 0.15% of the sample. The material sequenced was CD8+ T cells from PBMCs. The receptors shown here come from a human donor with Susac syndrome.

The chain combines TRBV5-1 with TRBJ2-1; 7 nucleotides line up with TRBD2. The germline V gene encodes CDR1 SGHRS and CDR2 YFSETQ. With 0 bases clipped from V and 5 bases from J, the junction kept 5 bases outside the gene matches. The CDR3 has 15 residues. CDR3 region: CASSLGGLADNEQFF. CDR3 bases: TGCGCCAGCAGCTTGGGTGGTCTAGCGGACAATGAGCAGTTCTTC.

This sequence joins TRBV9 and TRBJ2-7, with 12 bases fitting TRBD2. The trim removed 3 bases at V and 3 bases at J, leaving 7 bases unmatched. CDR3 size: 16 residues. Germline assignment: CDR1 SGDLS and CDR2 YYNGEE. CDR3 bases: TGTGCCAGCAGCGGGGGGACTAGCGGGCCTAGCTACGAGCAGTACTTC. It specifies CASSGGTSGPSYEQYF.

The chain links TRBV24-1 to TRBJ1-2; no clear D. The CDR3 has 11 residues. Trimming left V 4 bases short and J 8 bases short, with 7 bases between. Germline CDR1 and CDR2: KGHDR and SFDVKD. The CDR3 sequence is CATSDPTGYTF. The CDR3 DNA reads as TGTGCCACCAGTGACCCGACAGGCTACACCTTC.

The J gene is TRBJ2-7, the V gene TRBV28; TRBD2 is a possible D gene (6 bases). Trimming removed 5 bases from V and 4 bases from J, with 18 bases in between. Germline V gives CDR1 MDHEN, CDR2 SYDVKM. The CDR3 is 15 amino acids. The CDR3 DNA reads as TGTGCCAGCAGTCGTCCCCCGGGAGAGGCGTACGAGCAGTACTTC. It specifies CASSRPPGEAYEQYF.

The J gene is TRBJ2-1, the V gene TRBV3-1; 9 bases fit TRBD2. Germline V gene sequence: CDR1 LGHDT, CDR2 YNNKEL (reference sequence). The CDR3 totals 18 residues. Losses at the gene ends were 0 bases for V and 7 bases for J; bases not matched to a gene: 13. CDR3 DNA: TGTGCCAGCAGCCAAGAGCCCCTCACCGGACTAGCGATGAATGAGCAGTTCTTC. As protein: CASSQEPLTGLAMNEQFF.

The rearrangement joins TRBV6-6 to TRBJ2-4; TRBD1 agrees at 7 bases. Germline CDR1 is MNHNY and CDR2 is SVGAGI (reference sequence). J was trimmed by 5 bases and V by 0 bases; bases with no gene match: 7. The CDR3 is 16 amino acids. CDR3 in amino acids: CASSYSSRGYENIQYF. The DNA of the CDR3 is TGTGCCAGCAGTTACTCCTCCAGGGGGTACGAAAACATTCAGTACTTC.

Worth noting for this clonotype: One end of the junction fails to match germline, which may point to a read error. J is TRBJ2-1 and V is TRBV7-7, with TRBD2 as a possible D gene (7 bases). CDR3 length: 13 residues. Germline V gene lookup returns CDR1 SSHAT and CDR2 FNYEAQ (reference sequence). CDR3 DNA sequence: TGTGCTAGCAGCTCGGGGGGCCCAAATGAGCAGTTCTTC. Translation gives CASSSGGPNEQFF.

In nucleotides, the CDR3 is TGTGCCAGTACAACTCCTGGGGAGAACACTGAAGCTTTCTTT. Translating it yields CASTTPGENTEAFF. The chain combines TRBV19 with TRBJ1-1, with D unclear. Deletions cut 7 bases from V and 1 base from J, with 13 bases between. The CDR3 contains 14 residues. Germline CDR1 reads LNHDA; CDR2 reads SQIVND (reference sequence). Full variable domain (outside the CDR3, taken from reference TRBV19 and TRBJ1-1): DGGITQSPKYLFRKEGQNVTLSCEQNLNHDAMYWYRQDPGQGLRLIYYSQIVNDFQKGDIAEGYSVSREKKESFPLTVTSAQKNPTAFYLCASTTPGENTEAFFGQGTRLTVV.

The gene calls are TRBV11-1 and TRBJ2-5, with 7 nucleotides matching TRBD2. The germline V gene has CDR1 SGHAT and CDR2 FQDESV (reference sequence). The J segment lost 5 bases and the V segment lost 8 bases, leaving 8 bases of the junction unmatched. The CDR3 is made up of 13 amino acids. The CDR3 nucleotides read TGTGCCAGCGGGGGAGGGAGTCAGGAGACCCAGTACTTC. This codes for CASGGGSQETQYF.

This rearrangement joins TRBV27 to TRBJ2-1; TRBD2 agrees at 11 bases. Per germline, CDR1 MNHEY and CDR2 SMNVEV (reference sequence). The CDR3 extends over 16 amino acids. V shed 5 bases, J shed 2 bases, and the junction held 5 bases outside the gene matches. CDR3 loop: CASSGGTSGTYNEQFF. Written as DNA, the CDR3 is TGTGCCAGCAGTGGGGGGACTAGCGGAACCTACAATGAGCAGTTCTTC.

Comments on this clonotype: At one end the junction does not follow the germline gene, possibly because of a read error. The V call is TRBV14, the J call TRBJ2-5, with D unresolved. This CDR3 region has 15 residues. Germline CDR1 and CDR2: SGHDN and FVKESK. This CDR3 is CANSQDEDEMETQYF. The CDR3 nucleotides read TGTGCCAACAGCCAAGATGAGGACGAAATGGAGACCCAGTACTTC.

The DNA of the CDR3 is TGTGCCAGCAGTTTAGTAGACGGTGGCCCTCCCCGCAATGAGCAGTTCTTC. It yields the protein CASSLVDGGPPRNEQFF. The rearrangement joins TRBV27 to TRBJ2-1; D is ambiguous. The germline V and J ends were trimmed by 2 bases and 6 bases, with 20 bases remaining between them. In germline, CDR1 is MNHEY, CDR2 SMNVEV (reference sequence). The CDR3 totals 17 residues.

The chain is built from TRBV7-8 and TRBJ2-1; D unresolved. Trimming took 7 bases from V and 0 from J, leaving 13 bases between them. Germline V CDR1 and CDR2: SGHVS, FQNEAQ. This CDR3 comprises 15 residues. Here the CDR3 DNA reads TGTGCCAGCACCCCCGGGTCGAGCTCCTACAATGAGCAGTTCTTC. It specifies CASTPGSSSYNEQFF.

The chain has TRBV4-1 and TRBJ2-7, with 14 nucleotides matching TRBD2. V gave up 1 base and J gave up 13 bases; unmatched junction bases: 3. The CDR3 loop spans 13 amino acids. CDR1 is MGHRA, CDR2 YSYEKL, per germline. The DNA for the CDR3 is TGCGCCAGCAGCCAAGGGACTAGCGGGAGGATCTACTTC. It specifies CASSQGTSGRIYF.

The rearrangement links TRBV12-3 or TRBV12-4 to TRBJ1-2; D unresolved. The CDR3 contains 14 residues. With 0 bases removed from V and 3 bases from J, the gap between germline ends came to 8 bases. The DNA of the CDR3 is TGTGCCAGCAGTTTAGCAGGTCCACACTATGGCTACACCTTC. Amino acids: CASSLAGPHYGYTF.

The chain links TRBV3-1 to TRBJ1-2; TRBD1 aligns across 7 bases. V lost 4 bases, J lost 4 bases, and 6 bases stayed unmatched. The CDR3 length is 14 residues. Germline V gives CDR1 LGHDT, CDR2 YNNKEL (reference sequence). The CDR3 DNA sequence: TGTGCCAGCAGCCGACCACAGGGGACCTATGGCTACACCTTC. Amino acids: CASSRPQGTYGYTF.

The chain couples TRBV28 to TRBJ1-1; 7 bases match TRBD1. This CDR3 has 14 amino acids. The V and J ends lost 6 bases and 3 bases, in that order; junction bases with no gene match: 7. CDR1 and CDR2 (germline): MDHEN, SYDVKM. The CDR3 here is CASSREGADTEAFF. For the CDR3, the DNA is TGTGCCAGCAGCCGCGAGGGGGCGGACACTGAAGCTTTCTTT.

This chain joins TRBV12-3 or TRBV12-4 and TRBJ2-3, with a tentative D call TRBD1 (6 bases). Trimming left V 5 bases short and J 6 bases short, with 21 bases between. The CDR3 sequence is 16 residues long. CDR3 protein: CASSRAGTLRLDTQYF. The CDR3 bases are TGTGCCAGCAGTAGGGCCGGGACATTAAGACTCGATACGCAGTATTTT.

The V gene is TRBV15, the J gene TRBJ2-1, with D tentatively TRBD2 (7 bases). This CDR3 spans 13 amino acids. Trimming removed 2 bases from V and 13 bases from J, with 15 bases in between. CDR1 is LNHNV, CDR2 YYDKDF, per germline (reference sequence). The CDR3 DNA reads as TGTGCCACCAGCAGAACTAGCGAGGGGGTTCAGTTCTTC. Translation: CATSRTSEGVQFF.

V gene TRBV11-2 combines with J gene TRBJ1-5; D perhaps matches TRBD1 (5 bases). Germline-derived CDR1 and CDR2 are SGHAT and FQNNGV. V was pared by 2 bases and J by 4 bases, with 12 bases between. The CDR3 totals 15 residues. DNA for the CDR3: TGTGCCAGCAGCTTAAGCAGGGCATCTAATCAGCCCCAGCATTTT. Its translation: CASSLSRASNQPQHF.

This clonotype was counted once. The chain carries TRBV30 and TRBJ2-1, with 7 bases that match TRBD2. The CDR3 covers 14 residues. V trimming: 3 bases; J trimming: 7 bases; junction bases outside the gene matches: 9. Germline CDR1 is GTSNPN and CDR2 is SVGIG (reference sequence). The CDR3 reads CAWSGTSVGNEQFF. The CDR3 DNA reads TGTGCCTGGAGCGGCACTAGCGTTGGAAATGAGCAGTTCTTC.

V and J are TRBV11-2 and TRBJ2-1; 10 positions match TRBD2. Per germline, CDR1 SGHAT and CDR2 FQNNGV. The CDR3 spans 17 residues. Unmatched junction bases numbered 7, after V lost 1 base and J lost 4 bases. Written as DNA, the CDR3 is TGTGCCAGCAGCTTAGGTAGGACTAGCGGCTTTTACAATGAGCAGTTCTTC. Protein: CASSLGRTSGFYNEQFF.

The chain uses TRBV5-1 and TRBJ1-1; weak D call: TRBD1 (5 bases). This CDR3 comprises 16 residues. Trimming took off 1 base at V and 4 bases at J, with 17 bases between the two ends. Germline loops: CDR1 SGHRS, CDR2 YFSETQ. The CDR3 region has the DNA TGCGCCAGCAGCTTGACTAAGCCCGGGGCGGGCACTGAAGCTTTCTTT. Protein product: CASSLTKPGAGTEAFF.

The chain employs TRBV18 and TRBJ2-4, with TRBD2 identical over 15 bases. Germline CDR1 and CDR2: KGHSH and LQKENI. The CDR3 is 18 residues long. Unmatched junction bases numbered 8, after V lost 7 bases and J lost 1 base. CDR3: CASFPGLAGGLAKNIQYF. DNA for the CDR3: TGTGCCAGCTTCCCGGGACTAGCGGGAGGTTTGGCCAAAAACATTCAGTACTTC.

The V call is TRBV14, the J call TRBJ2-5, with a tentative D call TRBD1 (6 bases). Germline V gene data show CDR1 as SGHDN and CDR2 as FVKESK. The CDR3 has 14 amino acids. Trimming left V 1 base short and J 5 bases short, with 11 bases between. In DNA, the CDR3 is TGTGCCAGCAGCCAAGCTTTACAGGGTGAGACCCAGTACTTC. This gives the protein CASSQALQGETQYF.

The chain carries TRBV7-9 and TRBJ2-1, with D perhaps matching TRBD1 (5 bases). The germline CDR1 and CDR2 sequences are SEHNR and FQNEAQ (reference sequence). V was pared by 5 bases and J by 4 bases, with 24 bases between. The CDR3 runs to 18 residues. The CDR3: CASSPQSLTEQTYNEQFF. For the CDR3, the DNA is TGTGCCAGCAGCCCTCAATCCTTGACAGAACAAACGTACAATGAGCAGTTCTTC.

The chain employs TRBV6-5 and TRBJ2-7, with 7 bases matching TRBD2. Germline loops: CDR1 MNHEY, CDR2 SVGAGI. Trimming cost V 2 bases and J 2 bases; bases outside gene matches: 0. The length of the CDR3 is 13 residues. The CDR3 region is CASSYGTTYEQYF. The CDR3 nucleotides are TGTGCCAGCAGTTACGGGACTACCTACGAGCAGTACTTC.

The V gene is TRBV5-6, the J gene TRBJ1-2; possibly TRBD1 for D (6 bases). The CDR3 runs 12 residues. The V end lost 4 bases, the J end lost 8 bases, and 12 bases lay between the germline ends. CDR1 and CDR2 from the germline V gene are SGHDT and YYEEEE. CDR3 in amino acids: CASSRDMGGYTF. CDR3 bases: TGTGCCAGCAGCCGGGACATGGGGGGCTACACCTTC.

This clonotype occurred once. The CDR3 sequence: CASTPPGTAYNEQFF. The DNA of the CDR3 is TGTGCCAGCACCCCGCCCGGGACGGCGTACAATGAGCAGTTCTTC. The chain recombines TRBV28 with TRBJ2-1; D possibly matches TRBD1 or TRBD2 (5 bases each). The CDR3 is 15 residues long. V was shortened by 7 bases and J by 4 bases, with 17 bases between the two germline ends. Per germline, CDR1 MDHEN and CDR2 SYDVKM.

V gene TRBV24-1 combines with J gene TRBJ2-1; 10 positions match TRBD2. CDR1 is KGHDR, CDR2 SFDVKD, per germline. Trimming at V came to 2 bases and at J to 15 bases, leaving 9 bases not matched to a gene. The CDR3 extends over 14 amino acids. CDR3 amino acids: CATSDSTSGKSRFF. CDR3 in DNA: TGTGCCACCAGTGATTCCACTAGCGGGAAGTCTCGGTTCTTC.